The present TCR beta chain was sequenced within a study of STAT5B mutations in CD4+ large granular lymphocyte leukemia. The study, taken as a whole, reports: Top patient clones used TRBV06 genes more often: 8/27 versus 2/35 in controls. About a quarter of private leukemic clonotypes occurred rarely in other patients' non-leukemic repertoires.

V was pared by 7 bases and J by 2 bases, with 15 bases between. This CDR3 is built from 16 residues. Germline values: CDR1 MDHEN, CDR2 SYDVKM. The assay was run at survey level. Repertoires were generated with immunoSEQ multiplex PCR, while TCRdb's copy carries only in-frame clones and drops some. The table includes around 31,000 clones, around three quarters detected once. As to this clone: Its target is not known.

Sequencing was carried out using CD4+ T cells from blood buffy coats. The TCR was taken from a human donor in good health. J is TRBJ2-6 and V is TRBV28, with D possibly called TRBD1 or TRBD2 (5 bases each). The CDR3 is CASTAGDLPGANVLTF. The CDR3 DNA is TGTGCCAGCACCGCCGGGGACCTCCCTGGGGCCAACGTCCTGACTTTC.